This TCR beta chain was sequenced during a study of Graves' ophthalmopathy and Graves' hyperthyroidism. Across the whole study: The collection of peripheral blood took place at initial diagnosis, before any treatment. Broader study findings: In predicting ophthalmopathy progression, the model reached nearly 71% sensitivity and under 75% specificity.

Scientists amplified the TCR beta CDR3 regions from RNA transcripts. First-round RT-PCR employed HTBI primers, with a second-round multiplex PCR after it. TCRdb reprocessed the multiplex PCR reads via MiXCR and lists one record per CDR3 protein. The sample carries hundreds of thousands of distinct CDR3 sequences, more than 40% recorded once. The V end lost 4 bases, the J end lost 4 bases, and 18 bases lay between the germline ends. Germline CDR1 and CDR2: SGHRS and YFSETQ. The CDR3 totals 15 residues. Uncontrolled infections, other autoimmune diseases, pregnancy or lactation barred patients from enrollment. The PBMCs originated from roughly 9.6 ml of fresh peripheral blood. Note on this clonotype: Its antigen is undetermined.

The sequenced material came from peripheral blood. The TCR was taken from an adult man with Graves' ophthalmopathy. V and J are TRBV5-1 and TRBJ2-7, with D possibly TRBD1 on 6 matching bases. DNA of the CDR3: TGCGCCAGCAGCCCCCAGGGACAACACACATACGAGCAGTACTTC. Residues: CASSPQGQHTYEQYF.